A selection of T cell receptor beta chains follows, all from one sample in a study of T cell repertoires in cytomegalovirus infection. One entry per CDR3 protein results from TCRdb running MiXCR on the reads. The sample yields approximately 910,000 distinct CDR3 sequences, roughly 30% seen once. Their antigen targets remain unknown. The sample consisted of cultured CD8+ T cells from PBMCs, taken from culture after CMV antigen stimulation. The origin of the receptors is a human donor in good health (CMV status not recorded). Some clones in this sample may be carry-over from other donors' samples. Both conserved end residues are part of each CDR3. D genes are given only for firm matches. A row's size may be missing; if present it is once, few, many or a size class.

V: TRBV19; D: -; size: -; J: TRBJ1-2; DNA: TGTGCCAGTTTCGTCGGAAGGGGAGTTAGCTATGGCTACACCTTC; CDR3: CASFVGRGVSYGYTF
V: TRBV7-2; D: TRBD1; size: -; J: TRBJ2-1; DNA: TGTGCCGATCGAGGACAGGGGTACAATGAGCAGTTCTTC; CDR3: CADRGQGYNEQFF
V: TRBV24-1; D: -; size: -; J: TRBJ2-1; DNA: TGTGCCACCAGTGATCCAATAACTAATAGGGAATTCTTC; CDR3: CATSDPITNREFF
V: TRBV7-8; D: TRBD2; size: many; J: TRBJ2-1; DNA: TGTGCCAGCAGCTTGAGTAGCGGGGGGGCAAATGAGCAGTTCTTC; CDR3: CASSLSSGGANEQFF
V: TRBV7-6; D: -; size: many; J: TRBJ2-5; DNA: TGTGCCAGCAGCTTCTCCGGGTTCCAAGAGACCCAGTACTTC; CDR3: CASSFSGFQETQYF
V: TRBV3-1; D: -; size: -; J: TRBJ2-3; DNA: TGTGCCAGCAGCCAAGGAGAGATGGGGTTTACAGATACGCAGTATTTT; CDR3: CASSQGEMGFTDTQYF
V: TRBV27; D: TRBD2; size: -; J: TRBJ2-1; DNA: TGTGCCAGCAGTTCTCCGTGGACTAGCGGGTCCTACAATGAGCAGTTCTTC; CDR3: CASSSPWTSGSYNEQFF
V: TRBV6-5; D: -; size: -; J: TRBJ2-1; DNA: TGTGCCAGCAGTTACTCGGAGCAGGGCTCCTACAATGAGCAGTTCTTC; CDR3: CASSYSEQGSYNEQFF
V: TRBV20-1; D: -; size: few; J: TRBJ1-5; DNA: TGCAGTGCTAGAGTGGGGGGGCATGGCAATCAGCCCCAGCATTTT; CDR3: CSARVGGHGNQPQHF
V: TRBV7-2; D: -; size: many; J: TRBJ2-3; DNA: TGTGCCAGCAGCCCTTACTGGGGAGATACGCAGTATTTT; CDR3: CASSPYWGDTQYF
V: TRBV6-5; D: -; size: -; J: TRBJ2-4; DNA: TGTGCCAGCAGCCCCCCGGGGTGGGGGGCCAAAAACATTCAGTACTTC; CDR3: CASSPPGWGAKNIQYF
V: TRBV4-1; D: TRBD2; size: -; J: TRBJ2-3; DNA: TGCGCCAGCAGCCAAGAAGCTGGGCTAGCGGGGGGGGTGAGCACAGATACGCAGTATTTT; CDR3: CASSQEAGLAGGVSTDTQYF
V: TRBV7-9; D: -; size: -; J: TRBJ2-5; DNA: TGTGCCAGCAGCTTAGGACCAGCGGGCGGGTGGGAGACCCAGTACTTC; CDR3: CASSLGPAGGWETQYF
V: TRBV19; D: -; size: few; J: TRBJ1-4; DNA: TGTGCCAGTAGTAAGTCTTCAGCGAGTAATGAAAAACTGTTTTTT; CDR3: CASSKSSASNEKLFF
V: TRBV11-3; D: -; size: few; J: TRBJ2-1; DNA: TGTGCCAGCAGCTCCCCACTACTAGCCTATGAGCAGTTCTTC; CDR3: CASSSPLLAYEQFF
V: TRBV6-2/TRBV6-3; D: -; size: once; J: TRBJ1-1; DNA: TGTGCCAGCAGCGAAATTACGTTGGGGACTGAAGCTTTCTTT; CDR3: CASSEITLGTEAFF
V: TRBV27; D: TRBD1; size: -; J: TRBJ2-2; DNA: TGTGCCAGCACCAATACAGGGGGCTCCGGGGAGCTGTTTTTT; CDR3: CASTNTGGSGELFF
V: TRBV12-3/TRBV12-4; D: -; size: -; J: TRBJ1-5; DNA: TGTGCCAGCAGTCGCTACGACGTCCATCAGCCCCAGCATTTT; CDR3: CASSRYDVHQPQHF
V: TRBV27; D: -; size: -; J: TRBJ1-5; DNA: TGTGCCAGCAGTTTACTACAAAGCAATCAGCCCCAGCATTTT; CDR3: CASSLLQSNQPQHF
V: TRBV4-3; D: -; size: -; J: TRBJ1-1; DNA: TGCGCCAGCAGCCAAGCGGCGGTGGCGACTCGGGTGAACACTGAAGCTTTCTTT; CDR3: CASSQAAVATRVNTEAFF
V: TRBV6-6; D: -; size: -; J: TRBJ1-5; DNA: TGTGCCAGCAGATCAGGGTCGGCGCCCCAGCATTTT; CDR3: CASRSGSAPQHF
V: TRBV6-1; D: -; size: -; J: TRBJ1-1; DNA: TGTGCCAGCAGTACAGGACTCACTGAAGCTTTCTTT; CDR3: CASSTGLTEAFF
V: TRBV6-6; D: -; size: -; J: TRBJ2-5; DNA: TGTGCCAGCAGTTACTCGGGAGGGGGGGGGACCCAGTACTTC; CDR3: CASSYSGGGGTQYF
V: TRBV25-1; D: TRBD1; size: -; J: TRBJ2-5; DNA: TGTGTCAGCATATCTCCGGACAGGGAGACCCAGTACTTC; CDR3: CVSISPDRETQYF
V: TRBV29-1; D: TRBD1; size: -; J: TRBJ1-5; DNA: TGCAGCGTTCGGGACAGGGGAGACGGCAATCAGCCCCAGCATTTT; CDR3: CSVRDRGDGNQPQHF
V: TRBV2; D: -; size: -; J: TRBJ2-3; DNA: TGTGCCAGCAGTGAAGTGGACTCCACAGATACGCAGTATTTT; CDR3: CASSEVDSTDTQYF
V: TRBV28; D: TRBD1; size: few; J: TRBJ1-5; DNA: TGTGCCAGCAGTCTTGGACAGGGTAAGCAGCCCCAGCATTTT; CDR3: CASSLGQGKQPQHF
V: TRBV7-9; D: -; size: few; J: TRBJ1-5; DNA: TGTGCCAGCAGCGACCCGGGAGATGCGCCCCAGCATTTT; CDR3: CASSDPGDAPQHF
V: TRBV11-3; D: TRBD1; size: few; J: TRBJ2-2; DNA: TGTGCCAGCAGCTCGACACCGGGACAGGGGAGCACCGGGGAGCTGTTTTTT; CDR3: CASSSTPGQGSTGELFF
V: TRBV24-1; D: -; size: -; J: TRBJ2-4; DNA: TGTGCCACCAGTGATGGGGTAGGAAACATTCAGTACTTC; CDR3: CATSDGVGNIQYF
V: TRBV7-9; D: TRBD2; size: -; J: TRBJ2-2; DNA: TGTGCCAGCAGCTCGGGGGGGCCGACCGGGGAGCTGTTTTTT; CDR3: CASSSGGPTGELFF
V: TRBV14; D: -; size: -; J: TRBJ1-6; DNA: TGTGCCAGCAGCCAAGATAAGGAAGGGTTCTATAATTCACCCCTCCACTTT; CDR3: CASSQDKEGFYNSPLHF
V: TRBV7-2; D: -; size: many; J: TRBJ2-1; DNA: TGTGCCAGCAGCTTGATCGGACTGAACAATGAGCAGTTCTTC; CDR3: CASSLIGLNNEQFF
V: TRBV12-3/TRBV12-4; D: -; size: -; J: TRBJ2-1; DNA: TGTGCCAGCAGTTTATCTATACACAATGAGCAGTTCTTC; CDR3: CASSLSIHNEQFF
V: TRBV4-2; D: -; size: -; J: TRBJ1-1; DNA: TGTGCCAGCAGCCAAGAAGGGACAACCAACACTGAAGCTTTCTTT; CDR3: CASSQEGTTNTEAFF
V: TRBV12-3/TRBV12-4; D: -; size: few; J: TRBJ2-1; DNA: TGTGCCAGCAGTTTTTTAGGGGTAGGCCGGAATGAGCAGTTCTTC; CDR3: CASSFLGVGRNEQFF
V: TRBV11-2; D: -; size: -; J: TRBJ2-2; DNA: TGTGCCAGCAGCGGGGTCTGGTACCCCGGGGAGCTGTTTTTT; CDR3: CASSGVWYPGELFF
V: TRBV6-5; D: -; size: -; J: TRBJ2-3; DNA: TGTGCCAGCAGTTACTCCGGTTTAGATACGCAGTATTTT; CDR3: CASSYSGLDTQYF
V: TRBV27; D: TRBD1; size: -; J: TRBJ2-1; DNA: TGTGCCAGCAGTTTGGTGACAGGGGCCCACAATGAGCAGTTCTTC; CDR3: CASSLVTGAHNEQFF
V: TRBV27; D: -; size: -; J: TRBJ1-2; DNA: TGTGCCAGCAGTGAGACACAGGGAAGCTATGGCTACACCTTC; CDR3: CASSETQGSYGYTF
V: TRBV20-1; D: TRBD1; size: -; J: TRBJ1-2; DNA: TGCAGTGCTCGTGGACAGGGTGTTTCAACGTCGGTCAAGGGGTATGGCTACACCTTC; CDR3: CSARGQGVSTSVKGYGYTF
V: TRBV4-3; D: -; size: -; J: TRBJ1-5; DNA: TGCGCCAGCAGCCAAGGGAGAGGGGGGGCTGGAGAGCCCCAGCATTTT; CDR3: CASSQGRGGAGEPQHF
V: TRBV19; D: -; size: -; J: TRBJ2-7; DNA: TGTGCCAGTAGTATTACAGACCTATACGAGCAGTACTTC; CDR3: CASSITDLYEQYF
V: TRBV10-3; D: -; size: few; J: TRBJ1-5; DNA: TGTGCCATCAGTGAGTCGGAGGGAAGTCAGCCCCAGCATTTT; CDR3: CAISESEGSQPQHF
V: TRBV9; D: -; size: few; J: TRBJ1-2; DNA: TGTGCCAGCAGCGTAGGAAAGGGTTACTATGGCTACACCTTC; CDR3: CASSVGKGYYGYTF
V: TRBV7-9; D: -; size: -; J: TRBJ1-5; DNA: TGTGCCAGCAGCTCCTCAGGGGATCAGCCCCAGCATTTT; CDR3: CASSSSGDQPQHF
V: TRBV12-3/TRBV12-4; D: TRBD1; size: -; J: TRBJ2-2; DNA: TGTGCCAGCAGTTTTCCGGGACAGGGGAGATGGACCGGGGTGCTGTTTTTT; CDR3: CASSFPGQGRWTGVLFF
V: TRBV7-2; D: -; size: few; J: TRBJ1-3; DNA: TGTGCCAGCAGGTTCGCTGGATACTCTGGAAACACCATATATTTT; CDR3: CASRFAGYSGNTIYF
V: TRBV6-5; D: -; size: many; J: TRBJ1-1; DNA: TGTGCCAGCAGACTCGGAAGCCTGGGAGAAAGAACTGAAGCTTTCTTT; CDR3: CASRLGSLGERTEAFF
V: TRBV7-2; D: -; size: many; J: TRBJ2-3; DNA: TGTGCCAGCAGCTACCGGGACACTAGCACAGATACGCAGTATTTT; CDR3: CASSYRDTSTDTQYF
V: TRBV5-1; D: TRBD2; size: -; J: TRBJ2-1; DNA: TGCGCCAGCAGCTTGGCTGTGACTAGCGTATACAATGAGCAGTTCTTC; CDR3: CASSLAVTSVYNEQFF
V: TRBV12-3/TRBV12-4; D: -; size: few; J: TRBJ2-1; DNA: TGTGCCAGCACCAGGGGTCCTGAGCAGTTCTTC; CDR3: CASTRGPEQFF
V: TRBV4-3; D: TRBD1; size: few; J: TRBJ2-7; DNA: TGCGCCAGCAGCCAAGAATCCGGGACAGGGTCGTTTGGGTACTACGAGCAGTACTTC; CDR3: CASSQESGTGSFGYYEQYF
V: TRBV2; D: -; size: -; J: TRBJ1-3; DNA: TGTGCCAGCAGTGGCCCTCAGCTGGGGGACACCATATATTTT; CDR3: CASSGPQLGDTIYF
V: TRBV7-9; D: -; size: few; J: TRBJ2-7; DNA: TGTGCCAGCACATCGACAGGTCCGGGAGAGCAGTACTTC; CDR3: CASTSTGPGEQYF
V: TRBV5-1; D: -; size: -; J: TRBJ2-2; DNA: TGCGCCAGCAGCGATCACACCGAGGGCCTCGAGAGAAACACCGGGGAGCTGTTTTTT; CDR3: CASSDHTEGLERNTGELFF
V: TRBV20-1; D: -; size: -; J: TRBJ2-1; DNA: TGCAGTGCTAGAGATCGAGGGCGGAAATACAATGAGCAGTTCTTC; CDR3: CSARDRGRKYNEQFF
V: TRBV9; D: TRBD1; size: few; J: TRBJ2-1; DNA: TGTGCCAGCAGCGTAGCCCGGACAGGGGGCAATGAGCAGTTCTTC; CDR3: CASSVARTGGNEQFF